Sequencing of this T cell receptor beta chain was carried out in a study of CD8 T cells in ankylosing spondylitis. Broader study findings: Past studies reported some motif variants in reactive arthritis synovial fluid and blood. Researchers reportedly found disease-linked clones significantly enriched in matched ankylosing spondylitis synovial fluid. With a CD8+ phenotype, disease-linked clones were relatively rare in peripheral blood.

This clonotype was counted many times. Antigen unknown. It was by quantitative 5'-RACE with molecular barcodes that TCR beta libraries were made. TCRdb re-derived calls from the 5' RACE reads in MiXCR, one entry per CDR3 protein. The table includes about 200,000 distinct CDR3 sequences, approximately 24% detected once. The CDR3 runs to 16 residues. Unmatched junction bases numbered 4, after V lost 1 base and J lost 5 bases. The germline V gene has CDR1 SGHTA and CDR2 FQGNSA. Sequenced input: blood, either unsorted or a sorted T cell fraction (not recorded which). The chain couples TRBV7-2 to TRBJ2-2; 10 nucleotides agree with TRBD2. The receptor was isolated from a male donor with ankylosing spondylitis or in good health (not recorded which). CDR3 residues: CASSLGGLAATGELFF. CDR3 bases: TGTGCCAGCAGCTTAGGTGGACTAGCGGCGACCGGGGAGCTGTTTTTT.